These T cell receptor beta chains were read from a single sample in a study of T-cell memory formation after mild COVID-19. Using its own MiXCR run on the 5' RACE reads, TCRdb lists one record per CDR3 protein. This sample has approximately 480,000 distinct CDR3 sequences, with over 15% found just once. Source material: PBMCs or a T cell subset sorted from them (not recorded which). Receptors originate from an adult woman who had mild COVID-19 (a few samples of this study predate the infection). Cell type and time point are not known. Each CDR3 is given with its conserved first and last residue. The D gene is left open where the match is weak. Rows give clone size only sometimes, using once, few, many, or a class for an expanded clone.

>TRBV9|NA|TRBJ1-2|NA|13
TGTGCCAGCAGCGCACAGGGAGGGTATGGCTACACCTTC
CASSAQGGYGYTF
>TRBV9|few|TRBJ2-3|NA|14
TGTGCCAGCAGCGTAGATCCGCGCACAGATACGCAGTATTTT
CASSVDPRTDTQYF
>TRBV6-1|few|TRBJ2-5|NA|14
TGTGCCAGCAGTGAAGTAGGAGGGATCGAGACCCAGTACTTC
CASSEVGGIETQYF
>TRBV2|NA|TRBJ2-7|TRBD2|13
TGTGCCAGCAGCGGGACTAGTCGAGGCGAGCAGTACTTC
CASSGTSRGEQYF
>TRBV12-3/TRBV12-4|few|TRBJ1-1|TRBD1|14
TGTGCCAGCAGTCGGACAGGAGGGAGCACTGAAGCTTTCTTT
CASSRTGGSTEAFF
>TRBV4-1|few|TRBJ2-7|NA|13
TGCGCCAGCAGCCAAGAGGGGGCCTACGAGCAGTACTTC
CASSQEGAYEQYF
>TRBV11-2|few|TRBJ2-2|NA|16
TGTGCCAGCAGCTTAGTCATGGAGAAGAGCACCGGGGAGCTGTTTTTT
CASSLVMEKSTGELFF
>TRBV12-3/TRBV12-4|NA|TRBJ1-2|NA|17
TGTGCCAGCAGTTTAACTCGGGTGCCAGGGTCTAACTATGGCTACACCTTC
CASSLTRVPGSNYGYTF
>TRBV7-3|few|TRBJ2-1|TRBD2|16
TGTGCCAGCAGCCCCCGGCTAGCGGGAGATTTAAGTGAGCAGTTCTTC
CASSPRLAGDLSEQFF
>TRBV15|few|TRBJ2-7|TRBD1|14
TGTGCCACCAGCGTATACAGGGGTCCCTACGAGCAGTACTTC
CATSVYRGPYEQYF
>TRBV7-9|NA|TRBJ2-1|NA|17
TGTGCCAGCAGCCCCGACATGGGAGAAAGCTCCTACAATGAGCAGTTCTTC
CASSPDMGESSYNEQFF
>TRBV9|NA|TRBJ1-1|NA|15
TGTGCCAGCAGCGCAGGTGATACTGGGCTATCTGAAGCTTTCTTT
CASSAGDTGLSEAFF
>TRBV3-1|NA|TRBJ1-6|NA|15
TGTGCCAGCAGCCCAGTCGGTCAGGGGAATTCACCCCTCCACTTT
CASSPVGQGNSPLHF
>TRBV12-3/TRBV12-4|few|TRBJ2-1|TRBD2|16
TGTGCCAGCAGTTGGGCTAGCGGGGGGCCGTACAATGAGCAGTTCTTC
CASSWASGGPYNEQFF
>TRBV5-1|NA|TRBJ2-1|NA|12
TGCGCCAGCCACATGGGTGGCTATGAGCAGTTCTTC
CASHMGGYEQFF
>TRBV7-9|few|TRBJ2-7|TRBD2|13
TGTGCCAGCAGCTTAGCGGGGACTAACGAGCAGTACTTC
CASSLAGTNEQYF
>TRBV29-1|NA|TRBJ2-7|NA|11
TGCAGCGGAGAGGACGGCTACGAGCAGTACTTC
CSGEDGYEQYF
>TRBV6-1|NA|TRBJ1-1|TRBD1|17
TGTGCCAGCAGTTACCAGGCAGGGGGGGGATATAACACTGAAGCTTTCTTT
CASSYQAGGGYNTEAFF
>TRBV6-5|NA|TRBJ2-7|NA|18
TGTGCCAGCAGTTACTCGAATCCGGGGCGCCCGAATACCTACGAGCAGTACTTC
CASSYSNPGRPNTYEQYF
>TRBV7-2|NA|TRBJ1-6|NA|13
TGTGCCAGCAGCTTAGAGAGTGGGTCACCCCTCCACTTT
CASSLESGSPLHF
>TRBV9|NA|TRBJ1-5|TRBD1|15
TGTGCCAGCAGCGGGGGACAGGGGGCCGATCAGCCCCAGCATTTT
CASSGGQGADQPQHF
>TRBV4-1|many|TRBJ2-2|NA|14
TGCGCCAGCAGCATCGGGGAGAACACCGGGGAGCTGTTTTTT
CASSIGENTGELFF
>TRBV6-2/TRBV6-3|few|TRBJ2-2|NA|16
TGTGCCAGCAGTTACGTATATACGCTGACGGGCGGGGAGCTGTTTTTT
CASSYVYTLTGGELFF
>TRBV15|many|TRBJ2-3|NA|18
TGTGCCACCAGCAGAGATGGGCATCGAGCCTCCCCCACAGATACGCAGTATTTT
CATSRDGHRASPTDTQYF
>TRBV20-1|many|TRBJ2-7|NA|13
TGCAGTGCTAGTAGGCAGGGATTCTACGAGCAGTACTTC
CSASRQGFYEQYF
>TRBV4-3|NA|TRBJ2-1|TRBD2|19
TGCGCCAGCAGCCAAGATTCACTAGCGGGAGGGCCGAGGTACAATGAGCAGTTCTTC
CASSQDSLAGGPRYNEQFF
>TRBV12-3/TRBV12-4|many|TRBJ1-1|TRBD1|13
TGTGCCAGTAGTAACAGGGGGAACACTGAAGCTTTCTTT
CASSNRGNTEAFF
>TRBV20-1|NA|TRBJ1-2|NA|12
TGCAGTGTCCCCCTCGACAGGCCCGGCTACACCTTC
CSVPLDRPGYTF
>TRBV30|NA|TRBJ2-2|NA|15
TGTGCCTGGAGTACCCGTAGGGGATTCACCGGGGAGCTGTTTTTT
CAWSTRRGFTGELFF
>TRBV7-9|NA|TRBJ2-4|NA|16
TGTGCCAGCAGCTTATTCTTGTCGGGCCCCAAAAACATTCAGTACTTC
CASSLFLSGPKNIQYF
>TRBV5-5|NA|TRBJ1-2|NA|16
TGTGCCAGCAGCTTGGTTGGGATTCCAAGGTACTATGGCTACACCTTC
CASSLVGIPRYYGYTF
>TRBV29-1|many|TRBJ2-7|NA|12
TGCAGCGCAACTGACAGGTCCTACGAGCAGTACTTC
CSATDRSYEQYF
>TRBV7-9|NA|TRBJ2-2|NA|16
TGTGCCAGCACCTACTCGGGGGGCTTCCTAACCGGGGAGCTGTTTTTT
CASTYSGGFLTGELFF
>TRBV12-3/TRBV12-4|NA|TRBJ1-2|TRBD1|15
TGTGCCAGCAGAGACAGGGGATTTAGTAACTATGGCTACACCTTC
CASRDRGFSNYGYTF
>TRBV20-1|NA|TRBJ2-7|TRBD2|15
TGCAGTGCTAGACAGACTAGCCGGAGGCCCTACGAGCAGTACTTC
CSARQTSRRPYEQYF
>TRBV5-1|NA|TRBJ2-2|NA|16
TGCGCCAGCAGCTTGGATCCCCGTGAGGACACCGGGGAGCTGTTTTTT
CASSLDPREDTGELFF
>TRBV11-2|NA|TRBJ2-7|TRBD2|15
TGTGCCAGCAGCTCCCACCGGGACTATTCCTACGAGCAGTACTTC
CASSSHRDYSYEQYF
>TRBV7-7|few|TRBJ2-3|TRBD2|16
TGTGCCAGCAGCCCGGACGGACTAGCGGGGATAGATACGCAGTATTTT
CASSPDGLAGIDTQYF
>TRBV18|NA|TRBJ2-7|NA|14
TGTGCCAGCTCACCGTCGGGGACTGCCCCTGGGCAGTACTTC
CASSPSGTAPGQYF
>TRBV7-2|many|TRBJ1-6|TRBD1|15
TGTGCCAGCAGCTTAGATCGGGACAGCTATTCACCCCTCCACTTT
CASSLDRDSYSPLHF
>TRBV7-6|many|TRBJ2-3|TRBD2|15
TGTGCCAGCAGCCCCGGGGGGGGTAGCACAGATACGCAGTATTTT
CASSPGGGSTDTQYF
>TRBV29-1|NA|TRBJ2-1|TRBD2|15
TGCAGCGTTGAAGGGTCAGCGGGGTTGAACAATGAGCAGTTCTTC
CSVEGSAGLNNEQFF
>TRBV7-9|NA|TRBJ2-1|NA|13
TGTGCCAGCAGCTTAGCGGAGGGAAGAGAGCAGTTCTTC
CASSLAEGREQFF
>TRBV5-1|NA|TRBJ1-3|NA|15
TGCGCCAGCAGCACGGACGGGATCTCTGGAAACACCATATATTTT
CASSTDGISGNTIYF
>TRBV9|few|TRBJ2-5|TRBD1|15
TGTGCCAGCAGGCCGGGACAGACTAACGGGGAGACCCAGTACTTC
CASRPGQTNGETQYF
>TRBV29-1|NA|TRBJ1-4|NA|13
TGCAGCGCTGGGTCCTCAACTAATGAAAAACTGTTTTTT
CSAGSSTNEKLFF
>TRBV12-3/TRBV12-4|few|TRBJ2-5|NA|13
TGTGCCAGCAGTAAGGACAGTCCGCAGACCCAGTACTTC
CASSKDSPQTQYF
>TRBV28|NA|TRBJ1-5|NA|15
TGTGCCAGCAGTTTTTTTGAGCGAAGCAATCAGCCCCAGCATTTT
CASSFFERSNQPQHF
>TRBV2|NA|TRBJ1-6|NA|12
TGTGCCAGCCATATCGGGAACTCACCCCTCCACTTT
CASHIGNSPLHF
>TRBV6-2/TRBV6-3|NA|TRBJ2-1|NA|12
TGTGCCAGCAGTTATAGTCAGACAGAGCAGTTCTTC
CASSYSQTEQFF
>TRBV7-9|few|TRBJ1-2|NA|13
TGTGCCAGCAGCTTATACGGGCCCTCTCATCTCAGCTTC
CASSLYGPSHLSF